This entry is about one T cell receptor (beta chain). No antigen is known for it. The record originates from a study of shared clonotypes between healthy human individuals. Study conclusions and caveats: Among donors, clonotype sharing was expected to be affected by sequencing depth.

Adults of Caucasian background living in Nashville, Tennessee made up all donors. CD4+ cell separation produced CD45RA+ naive and CD45RA-negative memory subsets. CDR1 and CDR2 (germline): MDHEN, SYDVKM. The CDR3 sequence is 14 residues long. TCRdb's copy holds only in-frame clones and misses some; the assay was immunoSEQ multiplex PCR. The sample has approximately 2.1 million clones, just over 90% seen once; the top ten hold 0.39%. The rearrangement links TRBV28 to TRBJ2-5; a weak D match, TRBD2 (6 bases). Near its end, the DNA agrees better with TRBJ2-7, so the J call may be wrong. The specimen sequenced was naive CD4+ T cells from PBMCs. Specified subset: CD45RA+ positively selected. The clonotype comes from a man between 18 and 29 years old in good health. Some clones in this sample may be carry-over from other donors' samples. CDR3 loop: CASTLTGVDYEQYF. In DNA, the CDR3 is TGTGCCAGCACCTTGACGGGAGTTGACTACGAGCAGTACTTC.